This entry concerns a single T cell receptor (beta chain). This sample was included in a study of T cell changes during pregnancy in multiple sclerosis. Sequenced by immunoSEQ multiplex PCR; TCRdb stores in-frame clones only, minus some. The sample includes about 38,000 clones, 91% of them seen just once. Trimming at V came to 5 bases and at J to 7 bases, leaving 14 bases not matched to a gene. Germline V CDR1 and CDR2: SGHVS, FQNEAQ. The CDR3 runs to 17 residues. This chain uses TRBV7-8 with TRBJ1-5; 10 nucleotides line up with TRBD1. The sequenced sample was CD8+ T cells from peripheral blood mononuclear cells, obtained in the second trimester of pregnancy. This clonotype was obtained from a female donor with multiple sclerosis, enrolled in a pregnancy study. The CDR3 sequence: CASSKALPGQGRQPQHF. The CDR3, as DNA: TGTGCCAGCAGCAAGGCGCTACCGGGACAGGGGAGGCAGCCCCAGCATTTT.